This entry lists 28 T cell receptor beta chains sequenced from one sample in a study of control samples from healthy donors and cancer patients. Using immunoSEQ multiplex PCR, the repertoire was profiled, and TCRdb retains in-frame clones only, with some absent. The sample yields 130,000 or so clones, 85% to 90% seen once. The sequencing input was PBMCs. These receptor sequences come from a man aged 50 or older with head and neck cancer.

This clone was seen just once. The chain recombines TRBV6-5 with TRBJ1-5; no definite D call. Trimming cost V 8 bases and J 9 bases, with 20 bases left between them. CDR1 MNHEY and CDR2 SVGAGI come from the germline V gene. This CDR3 region has 14 residues. The DNA of the CDR3 is TGTGCCAGCTCCCACGGCCGCTCGCATTGGCCCCAGCATTTT. Translation: CASSHGRSHWPQHF.

This clone came up once. The rearrangement joins TRBV6-2 or TRBV6-3 to TRBJ2-1, with 9 bases fitting TRBD2. Germline loops: CDR1 MNHEY, CDR2 SVGEGT. With V trimmed by 4 bases and J by 1 base, 8 bases remained unmatched. The CDR3 consists of 17 residues. The CDR3 region is CASSFLLAGGSYNEQFF. In DNA, the CDR3 is TGTGCCAGCAGTTTCCTACTAGCGGGTGGGTCCTACAATGAGCAGTTCTTC.

The rearrangement joins TRBV7-9 to TRBJ2-7; D ambiguous. The CDR3 is 12 residues long. V was clipped by 3 bases and J by 2 bases, with 5 bases between them. Germline V CDR1 and CDR2: SEHNR, FQNEAQ (reference sequence). The CDR3: CASSLAAYEQYF. In DNA, the CDR3 is TGTGCCAGCAGCTTGGCCGCCTACGAGCAGTACTTC.

The V call is TRBV5-1, the J call TRBJ2-7; the D is unclear. Germline V gene sequence: CDR1 SGHRS, CDR2 YFSETQ. CDR3 length: 14 amino acids. Trimming left V 0 bases short and J 6 bases short, with 13 bases between. This chain's CDR3 is CASSLGQFDGEQYF. In DNA, the CDR3 is TGCGCCAGCAGCTTGGGCCAGTTTGACGGCGAGCAGTACTTC.

V and J are TRBV6-4 and TRBJ2-2, with D possibly being TRBD2 (6 bases). V lost 3 bases, J lost 2 bases, and 13 bases lay in between. Germline CDR1 MRHNA, CDR2 SNTAGT. The CDR3 has 16 residues. DNA for the CDR3: TGTGCCAGCAGTGAAAGGGGAGGTCCTAACACCGGGGAGCTGTTTTTT. It specifies CASSERGGPNTGELFF.

V and J are TRBV5-1 and TRBJ2-3; possibly TRBD1 for D (6 bases). The V gene's germline CDR1 is SGHRS and CDR2 YFSETQ. V was pared by 0 bases and J by 4 bases, with 12 bases between. This CDR3 is 15 amino acids long. CDR3 nucleotide sequence: TGCGCCAGCAGCTTGGCCAGGGGTTCCCCAGATACGCAGTATTTT. It translates to CASSLARGSPDTQYF.

The chain joins TRBV7-3 to TRBJ1-3; a possible D gene is TRBD1 (5 bases). The CDR3 loop spans 15 amino acids. The V end lost 0 bases, the J end lost 0 bases, and 6 bases lay between the germline ends. Germline CDR1 reads SGHTA; CDR2 reads FQGTGA. CDR3 nucleotide sequence: TGTGCCAGCAGCTTAACAGGGGACTCTGGAAACACCATATATTTT. This codes for CASSLTGDSGNTIYF.

J is TRBJ1-1 and V is TRBV9; TRBD1 matches at 7 bases. The CDR3 spans 14 residues. CDR1 is SGDLS and CDR2 is YYNGEE in the germline V gene. V shed 3 bases and J 6 bases; nucleotides not matched to a gene: 8. CDR3 amino acids: CASSAIQGLAEAFF. CDR3 DNA sequence: TGTGCCAGCAGCGCAATACAGGGGTTGGCTGAAGCTTTCTTT.

CDR3 DNA: TGTGCCAGTAGTATAGAAAGGACTAGCGGGAACACAGATACGCAGTATTTT. Protein sequence: CASSIERTSGNTDTQYF. The chain recombines TRBV19 with TRBJ2-3, with TRBD2 matching 12 bases. Germline assignment: CDR1 LNHDA and CDR2 SQIVND (reference sequence). The V segment lost 0 bases and the J segment 2 bases; nucleotides outside the gene matches: 3. CDR3 length: 17 amino acids.

This chain uses TRBV28 with TRBJ2-3; unclear D gene. CDR1 is MDHEN and CDR2 is SYDVKM in the germline V gene. The CDR3 totals 14 residues. V lost 7 bases to trimming and J lost 0 bases, with 11 bases between them. The CDR3 DNA reads TGTGCCAGCAAGACGTCCCTAAGCACAGATACGCAGTATTTT. Its protein is CASKTSLSTDTQYF.

This chain links TRBV7-8 with TRBJ1-2; the match to TRBD1 covers 9 bases. CDR3 length: 16 amino acids. From germline, CDR1 is SGHVS and CDR2 FQNEAQ. V dropped 1 base and J dropped 4; count of bases not matched to a gene: 7. CDR3 nucleotide sequence: TGTGCCAGCAGCTTAGTTGGGACAGGGTTGAGCTATGGCTACACCTTC. Translation: CASSLVGTGLSYGYTF.

The genes are TRBV18 and TRBJ2-1; 13 nucleotides line up with TRBD2. Germline V gene lookup returns CDR1 KGHSH and CDR2 LQKENI. The CDR3 contains 17 residues. Germline trimming cut 8 bases from V and 5 bases from J; bases unmatched to any gene: 12. In nucleotides, the CDR3 is TGTGCCAGCGGGACTAGCGGGACCGCCGGACGGGACAATGAGCAGTTCTTC. It codes for CASGTSGTAGRDNEQFF.

The chain combines TRBV24-1 with TRBJ1-2; D remains ambiguous. This CDR3 region has 13 residues. Between the trimmed V and J ends, which lost 1 base and 6 bases, there was a span of 8 bases. Looked up from germline, CDR1 is KGHDR and CDR2 is SFDVKD. CDR3 in DNA: TGTGCCACCAGTGATTTTGGCCAGAATGGCTACACCTTC. Its translation: CATSDFGQNGYTF.

This chain uses TRBV29-1 with TRBJ2-7, with D uncertain. The CDR3 has 13 residues. With 0 bases removed from V and 3 bases from J, the gap between germline ends came to 9 bases. The germline V gene encodes CDR1 SQVTM and CDR2 ANQGSEA. The CDR3 loop reads CSVEEGSRYEQYF. The CDR3 DNA is TGCAGCGTTGAAGAGGGTTCCCGCTACGAGCAGTACTTC.

The rearrangement uses TRBV7-9 and TRBJ2-7; 9 positions match TRBD1. The junction had 17 bases not matched to a gene; V was cut back by 8 bases and J by 3 bases. Looked up from germline, CDR1 is SEHNR and CDR2 is FQNEAQ (reference sequence). The CDR3 has 17 residues. The CDR3 here is CASWGQGPTPASYEQYF. In DNA, the CDR3 is TGTGCCAGCTGGGGACAGGGCCCAACCCCGGCTAGCTACGAGCAGTACTTC. The full variable domain, with the rest looked up from reference TRBV7-9 and TRBJ2-7, is DTGVSQNPRHKITKRGQNVTFRCDPISEHNRLYWYRQTLGQGPEFLTYFQNEAQLEKSRLLSDRFSAERPKGSFSTLEIQRTEQGDSAMYLCASWGQGPTPASYEQYFGPGTRLTVT.

The V and J genes are TRBV28 and TRBJ2-7; a weak D match, TRBD2 (7 bases). Germline V gene sequence: CDR1 MDHEN, CDR2 SYDVKM. There are 13 residues in the CDR3. Trimming removed 3 bases from V and 5 bases from J, with 11 bases in between. DNA of the CDR3: TGTGCCAGCAGTTTTTCGGGGGGCCACGAGCAGTACTTC. Protein: CASSFSGGHEQYF.

This sequence joins TRBV7-6 and TRBJ2-5; 14 bases fit TRBD2. The germline CDR1 and CDR2 sequences are SGHVS and FNYEAQ. Unmatched junction bases numbered 5, after V lost 5 bases and J lost 3 bases. The CDR3 spans 16 residues. CDR3 sequence (DNA): TGTGCCAGCAGCCCCAGACTAGCGGGAGGGAAAGAGACCCAGTACTTC. The encoded protein is CASSPRLAGGKETQYF.

Only a few counts were recorded for this clone. This chain links TRBV4-1 with TRBJ2-5; 10 bases match TRBD2. Germline CDR1 reads MGHRA; CDR2 reads YSYEKL. This CDR3 has 16 residues. V dropped 2 bases and J dropped 4; count of bases not matched to a gene: 7. The CDR3 nucleotides read TGCGCCAGCAGCCAACCCGAGCTAGCGGGAGCAGAGACCCAGTACTTC. Translated: CASSQPELAGAETQYF.

The V call is TRBV21-1, the J call TRBJ1-4. TRBV21-1 is designated a pseudogene. The CDR3 sequence is 13 residues long. The CDR3 region has the DNA TGTGCCAGCAGCCCATGGACGGATGAAAAACTGTTTTTT. Translation: CASSPWTDEKLFF.

The V and J genes are TRBV13 and TRBJ1-6, with 8 bases matching TRBD1. Germline values: CDR1 PRHDT, CDR2 FYEKMQ (reference sequence). This CDR3 has 16 amino acids. After removal of 3 bases from V and 6 bases from J, the junction contained 7 bases not matched to a gene. CDR3 sequence reads: CASSFRGRGVNSPLHF. The CDR3 nucleotides read TGTGCCAGCAGCTTCAGGGGGCGAGGTGTTAATTCACCCCTCCACTTT.

The chain carries TRBV5-1 and TRBJ2-5; the match to TRBD2 covers 12 bases. Germline CDR1 and CDR2: SGHRS and YFSETQ. The CDR3 runs to 16 residues. Germline trimming cut 0 bases from V and 5 bases from J; bases unmatched to any gene: 5. CDR3 nucleotides: TGCGCCAGCAGCTTGGCGCTAGCGGGAGGGCTTGAGACCCAGTACTTC. As protein: CASSLALAGGLETQYF.

In this sample, this clone turned up a few times. The chain links TRBV12-3 or TRBV12-4 to TRBJ2-1; D remains ambiguous. V lost 5 bases and J lost 9, with 8 bases in between. CDR3 length equals 11 residues. The CDR3 DNA reads as TGTGCCAGCAGTCCCGTTGGTGAGCAGTTCTTC. Translated, it gives CASSPVGEQFF.

V gene TRBV7-9 combines with J gene TRBJ1-1; D call uncertain. The CDR3 covers 11 residues. Germline V CDR1 and CDR2: SEHNR, FQNEAQ (reference sequence). V lost 5 bases and J lost 7, with 8 bases in between. Written as DNA, the CDR3 is TGTGCCAGCAGCCAAATGGGTGAAGCTTTCTTT. Its protein is CASSQMGEAFF.

The chain combines TRBV27 with TRBJ2-7; maybe TRBD1 (5 bases). The CDR3 sequence is 17 residues long. Germline loops: CDR1 MNHEY, CDR2 SMNVEV (reference sequence). Trimming left V 5 bases short and J 4 bases short, with 24 bases between. The CDR3 DNA is TGTGCCAGCAGTCCCCGAGGTGTAGGGGCCGCTAGATACGAGCAGTACTTC. Residues: CASSPRGVGAARYEQYF.

This clone was seen a single time. The rearrangement uses TRBV3-1 (or the pseudogene TRBV3-2) and TRBJ2-1; D is perhaps TRBD1 (5 bases). From germline, CDR1 is LGHDT and CDR2 YNNKEL (reference sequence). V was shortened by 7 bases and J by 2 bases, with 15 bases between the two germline ends. This CDR3 spans 15 amino acids. Here the CDR3 reads CASKSNRFTYNEQFF. CDR3 DNA sequence: TGTGCCAGCAAATCTAACAGGTTTACCTACAATGAGCAGTTCTTC.

This clone was picked up one time. The chain employs TRBV7-6 and TRBJ2-7, with 8 bases aligning to TRBD1. The J segment lost 3 bases and the V segment lost 4 bases, leaving 11 bases of the junction unmatched. This CDR3 has 16 residues. The V gene's germline CDR1 is SGHVS and CDR2 FNYEAQ. CDR3 sequence: CASSSYLTGADYEQYF. The CDR3 nucleotides are TGTGCCAGCAGCTCCTATTTGACAGGGGCGGACTACGAGCAGTACTTC.

V usage is TRBV27 and J usage is TRBJ2-2; D perhaps matches TRBD1 (5 bases). V lost 2 bases and J 3 bases, leaving 7 bases between the germline ends. Germline loops: CDR1 MNHEY, CDR2 SMNVEV (reference sequence). The CDR3 consists of 14 residues. The CDR3 sequence is CASSLTRDTGELFF. CDR3 sequence (DNA): TGTGCCAGCAGTTTAACCAGGGACACCGGGGAGCTGTTTTTT.

The chain links TRBV5-1 to TRBJ2-1; tentatively, D is TRBD1 (7 bases). V shed 7 bases and J shed 5 bases, with 16 bases lying between them. The CDR3 contains 14 residues. Germline CDR1 reads SGHRS; CDR2 reads YFSETQ. CDR3: CASRRDSTNNEQFF. The CDR3 bases are TGCGCCAGCCGGAGGGACAGCACAAACAATGAGCAGTTCTTC.